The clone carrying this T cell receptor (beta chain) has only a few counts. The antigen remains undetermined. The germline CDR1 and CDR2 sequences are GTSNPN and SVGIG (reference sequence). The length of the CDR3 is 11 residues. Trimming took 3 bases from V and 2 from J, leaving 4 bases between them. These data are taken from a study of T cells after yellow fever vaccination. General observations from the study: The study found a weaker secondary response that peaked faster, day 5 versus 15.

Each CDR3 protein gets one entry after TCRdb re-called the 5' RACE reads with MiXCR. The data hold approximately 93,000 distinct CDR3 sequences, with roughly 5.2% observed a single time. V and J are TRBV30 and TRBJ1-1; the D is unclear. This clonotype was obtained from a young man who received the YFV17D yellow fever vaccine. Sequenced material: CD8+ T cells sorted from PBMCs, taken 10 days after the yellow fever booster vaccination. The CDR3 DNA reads TGTGCCTGGAGGACTAACACTGAAGCTTTCTTT. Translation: CAWRTNTEAFF.